One sample yielded the 2 T cell receptor beta chains listed below, sequenced in a study of neurological immune-mediated disorders. MiXCR, applied by TCRdb to the 5' RACE reads, yields one record per CDR3 protein. The table records about 28,000 distinct CDR3 sequences, 9.5% to 13% of them present only once. Sequenced input: PBMCs. The receptors shown here come from a woman aged 55-69 years in good health.

This clonotype occurred a few times. The chain employs TRBV29-1 and TRBJ1-2; D is undetermined. V lost 0 bases and J 0 bases, leaving 17 bases between the germline ends. This CDR3 region has 17 residues. From germline, CDR1 is SQVTM and CDR2 ANQGSEA. The CDR3 here is CSVEDYGGIRPNYGYTF. Written as DNA, the CDR3 is TGCAGCGTTGAAGATTACGGAGGCATACGTCCTAACTATGGCTACACCTTC.

This clonotype has a count of ten or more. The rearrangement uses TRBV18 and TRBJ2-1; 8 nucleotides align to TRBD2. Germline CDR1 and CDR2: KGHSH and LQKENI. This CDR3 comprises 12 residues. Trimming at V came to 3 bases and at J to 9 bases, leaving 1 base not matched to a gene. The CDR3, as DNA: TGTGCCAGCTCACCTCGGGAGGGTGAGCAGTTCTTC. Its protein product is CASSPREGEQFF.